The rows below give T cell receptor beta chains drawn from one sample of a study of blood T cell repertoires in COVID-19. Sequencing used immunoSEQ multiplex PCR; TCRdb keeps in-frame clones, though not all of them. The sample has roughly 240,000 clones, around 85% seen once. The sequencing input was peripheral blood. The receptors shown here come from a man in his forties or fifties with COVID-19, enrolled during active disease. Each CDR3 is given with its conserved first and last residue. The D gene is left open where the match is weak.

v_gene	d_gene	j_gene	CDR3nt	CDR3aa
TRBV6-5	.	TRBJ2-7	TGTGCCAGCAGTCGGACACGCCAATCCTACGAGCAGTACTTC	CASSRTRQSYEQYF
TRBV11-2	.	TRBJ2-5	TGTGCCAGCAGCTTAGGGACTCGAGAGACCCAGTACTTC	CASSLGTRETQYF
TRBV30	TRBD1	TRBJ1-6	TGTGCCGGAGGGACAGGCAATTCACCCCTCCACTTT	CAGGTGNSPLHF
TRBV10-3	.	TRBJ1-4	TGTGCCATCAGCCCGACGGGGGATAATGAAAAACTGTTTTTT	CAISPTGDNEKLFF
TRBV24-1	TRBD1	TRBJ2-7	TGTGCCACCAGTGCCGGACAGGCCTCCTACGAGCAGTACTTC	CATSAGQASYEQYF
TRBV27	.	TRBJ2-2	TGTGCCAGCAGTTTATCCGGGACACTACATATTGGCGGGGAGCTGTTTTTT	CASSLSGTLHIGGELFF
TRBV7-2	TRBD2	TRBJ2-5	TGTGCCAGCAGCACCCCGGGGCGGGGGGCCCAGTACTTC	CASSTPGRGAQYF
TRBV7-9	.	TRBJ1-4	TGTGCCAGCAGCAAACAGGCAACTAATGAAAAACTGTTTTTT	CASSKQATNEKLFF
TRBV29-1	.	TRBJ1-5	TGCAGCGTGCTCCAGGGGAACAATCAGCCCCAGCATTTT	CSVLQGNNQPQHF
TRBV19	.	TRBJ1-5	TGTGCCAGTAGTATCATAAGACAGAGAATGAATAGCAATCAGCCCCAGCATTTT	CASSIIRQRMNSNQPQHF
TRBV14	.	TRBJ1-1	TGTGCCAGCAGCCAAGACTACGTGAACACTGAAGCTTTCTTT	CASSQDYVNTEAFF
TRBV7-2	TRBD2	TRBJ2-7	TGTGCCAGCAGCTTAGTACTAGCGGGGGGCGAGCAGTACTTC	CASSLVLAGGEQYF
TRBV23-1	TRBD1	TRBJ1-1	TGCGCCAGCAGTCAATCGAACAGGGGGTGTGCCGTGAACACTGAAGCTTTCTTT	CASSQSNRGCAVNTEAFF
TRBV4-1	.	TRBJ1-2	TGCGCCAGCAGCCAACAACAGGACTATGGCTACACCTTC	CASSQQQDYGYTF
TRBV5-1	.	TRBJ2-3	TGCGCCAGCAGCACCGGACAGACGAGCACAGATACGCAGTATTTT	CASSTGQTSTDTQYF